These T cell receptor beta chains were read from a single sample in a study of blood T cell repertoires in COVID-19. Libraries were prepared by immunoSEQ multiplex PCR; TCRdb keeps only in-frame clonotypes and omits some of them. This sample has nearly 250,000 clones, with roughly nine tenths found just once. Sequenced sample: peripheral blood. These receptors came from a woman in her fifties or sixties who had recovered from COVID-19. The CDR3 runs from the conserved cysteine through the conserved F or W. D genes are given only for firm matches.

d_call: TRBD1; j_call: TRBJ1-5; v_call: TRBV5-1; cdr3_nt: TGCGCCAGCAGCTTGACGACAGGGGGGAATCAGCCCCAGCATTTT; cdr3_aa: CASSLTTGGNQPQHF
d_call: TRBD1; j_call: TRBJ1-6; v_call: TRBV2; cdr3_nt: TGTGCCAGCAGTGACCCAACCGGGACAGGCGCGAGGGGCTTCTCACCCCTCCACTTT; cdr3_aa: CASSDPTGTGARGFSPLHF
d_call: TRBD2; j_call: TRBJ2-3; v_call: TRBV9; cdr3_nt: TGTGCCAGCAGCGTGACTAGCGGTCTCGATACGCAGTATTTT; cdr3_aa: CASSVTSGLDTQYF
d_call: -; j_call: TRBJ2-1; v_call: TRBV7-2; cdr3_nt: TGTGCCACGTCCGACTTGGAGCAGTTCTTC; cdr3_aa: CATSDLEQFF
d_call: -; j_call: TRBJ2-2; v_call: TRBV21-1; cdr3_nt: TGTGCCAGCAGCAAAGCGCGTCGTAGCGGGGAGCTGTTTTTT; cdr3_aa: CASSKARRSGELFF
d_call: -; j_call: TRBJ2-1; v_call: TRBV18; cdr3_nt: TGTGCCAGCTCACCACCGCGGCCCAGTGAGCAGTTCTTC; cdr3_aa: CASSPPRPSEQFF
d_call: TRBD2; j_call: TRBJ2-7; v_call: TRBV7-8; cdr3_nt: TGTGCCAGCAGCCTTAGCGGGGGGGCCATTGGGTACGAGCAGTACTTC; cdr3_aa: CASSLSGGAIGYEQYF
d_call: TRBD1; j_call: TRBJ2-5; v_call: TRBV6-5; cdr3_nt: TGTGCCAGCAGTTACAGGACAGGGTTTATAGAGACCCAGTACTTC; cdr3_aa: CASSYRTGFIETQYF
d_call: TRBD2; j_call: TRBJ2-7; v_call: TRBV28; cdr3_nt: TGTGCCAGCAGCCGCACTAGCGGGGACTCCTACGAGCAGTACTTC; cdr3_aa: CASSRTSGDSYEQYF
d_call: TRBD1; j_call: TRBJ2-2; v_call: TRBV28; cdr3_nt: TGTGCCAGCAGGGTCGGACAGGTCTTTATCGGGGAGCTGTTTTTT; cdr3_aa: CASRVGQVFIGELFF
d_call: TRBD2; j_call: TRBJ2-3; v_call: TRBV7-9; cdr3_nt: TGTGCCAGCAGCTTTGGACTAGCGGGGACCACAGATACGCAGTATTTT; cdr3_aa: CASSFGLAGTTDTQYF